Described below is a single T cell receptor beta chain sequence and its context. This sample was taken from a study of tumor-infiltrating lymphocytes in localized non-small cell lung cancer. Using immunoSEQ multiplex PCR, the repertoire was profiled, and TCRdb retains in-frame clones only, with some absent. The sample carries 12,000 or so clones, 65% to 85% recorded once. CDR1 is SGHAT, CDR2 FQNNGV, per germline. There are 13 residues in the CDR3. V shed 5 bases and J shed 2 bases, with 9 bases lying between them. The chain couples TRBV11-2 to TRBJ1-2; a weak D match, TRBD1 (6 bases). This TCR was recovered from a human donor with non-small cell lung cancer. The sample taken for sequencing was lung tumor tissue. CDR3 sequence reads: CASSPTGNYGYTF. The CDR3, as DNA: TGTGCCAGCAGCCCGACAGGAAACTATGGCTACACCTTC.